The 9 T cell receptor beta chains below come from one sample, sequenced in a study of T cell changes during pregnancy in multiple sclerosis. Repertoires were generated with immunoSEQ multiplex PCR, while TCRdb's copy carries only in-frame clones and drops some. The table lists 80,000 or so clones, about 90% of them singletons. The sequencing used peripheral blood, collected before pregnancy. These receptors all come from a female donor with multiple sclerosis, enrolled in a pregnancy study.

J is TRBJ1-3 and V is TRBV4-1; D call uncertain. V gave up 0 bases and J gave up 9 bases, with 15 bases separating them. Germline V gives CDR1 MGHRA, CDR2 YSYEKL. The CDR3 spans 15 residues. CDR3 in DNA: TGCGCCAGCAGCCAAGACGGGCGAGCCGGAGGCACCATATATTTT. This codes for CASSQDGRAGGTIYF.

The chain combines TRBV13 with TRBJ1-2, with 8 bases that match TRBD1. The CDR3 consists of 15 residues. Trimming took 0 bases from V and 7 from J; bases not matched to a gene: 7. Germline V gives CDR1 PRHDT, CDR2 FYEKMQ (reference sequence). The CDR3 sequence is CASSLGTDRARGYTF. In DNA, the CDR3 is TGTGCCAGCAGCTTAGGGACGGACAGGGCCCGTGGCTACACCTTC.

This chain joins TRBV5-1 and TRBJ2-3; 8 bases are a match to TRBD1. CDR3 size: 14 residues. J lost 6 bases, V lost 2 bases, and 5 bases had no gene match. From germline, CDR1 is SGHRS and CDR2 YFSETQ. In DNA form, the CDR3 reads TGCGCCAGCAGCTTAGACAGGGGATTCGATACGCAGTATTTT. Protein product: CASSLDRGFDTQYF. Full variable domain (missing parts from reference TRBV5-1 and TRBJ2-3): KAGVTQTPRYLIKTRGQQVTLSCSPISGHRSVSWYQQTPGQGLQFLFEYFSETQRNKGNFPGRFSGRQFSNSRSEMNVSTLELGDSALYLCASSLDRGFDTQYFGPGTRLTVL.

The chain has TRBV7-2 and TRBJ1-5; 10 bases fit TRBD1. The CDR3 is 16 amino acids. Germline V CDR1 and CDR2: SGHTA, FQGNSA. Germline trimming cut 1 base from V and 7 bases from J; bases unmatched to any gene: 7. CDR3: CASSLGGDRGFQPQHF. The CDR3 nucleotides are TGTGCCAGCAGCTTAGGTGGGGACAGGGGCTTCCAGCCCCAGCATTTT.

The V and J genes are TRBV2 and TRBJ2-7; D is perhaps TRBD1 (5 bases). The CDR3 spans 13 residues. Trimming pared 6 bases from V and 6 bases from J, leaving 15 bases between. Germline CDR1 SNHLY, CDR2 FYNNEI. CDR3: CASRTLRALEQYF. The CDR3 DNA follows: TGTGCCAGCAGGACACTCAGGGCGCTCGAGCAGTACTTC.

The rearrangement uses TRBV30 and TRBJ2-7; 11 bases fit TRBD1. Per the germline V gene, CDR1 is GTSNPN and CDR2 is SVGIG (reference sequence). Germline trimming cut 3 bases from V and 5 bases from J; bases unmatched to any gene: 6. This CDR3 region has 14 residues. In DNA form, the CDR3 reads TGTGCCTGGAGGGGGACAGGGGGTAAGCACGAGCAGTACTTC. It specifies CAWRGTGGKHEQYF. Using reference TRBV30 and TRBJ2-7 for the parts outside the CDR3, the full variable domain is SQTIHQWPATLVQPVGSPLSLECTVEGTSNPNLYWYRQAAGRGLQLLFYSVGIGQISSEVPQNLSASRPQDRQFILSSKKLLLSDSGFYLCAWRGTGGKHEQYFGPGTRLTVT.

V and J are TRBV7-9 and TRBJ2-3, with TRBD1 matching 7 bases. The CDR3 spans 15 residues. V lost 5 bases and J lost 6; bases outside the gene matches: 11. Germline V gives CDR1 SEHNR, CDR2 FQNEAQ (reference sequence). The DNA for the CDR3 is TGTGCCAGCAGCCAAGGGGGCGTTGACACGGATACGCAGTATTTT. Amino acid sequence: CASSQGGVDTDTQYF.

The rearrangement uses TRBV2 and TRBJ1-1; D might be TRBD1 (6 bases). The CDR3 covers 15 residues. Germline CDR1 and CDR2: SNHLY and FYNNEI. V lost 3 bases, J lost 1 base, and 12 bases lay in between. The CDR3 DNA follows: TGTGCCAGCAGTGACCGACAGGAAAGGAACACTGAAGCTTTCTTT. This encodes CASSDRQERNTEAFF.

The chain couples TRBV5-6 to TRBJ1-1; TRBD1 matches at 8 bases. This CDR3 contains 19 residues. J lost 0 bases, V lost 10 bases, and 23 bases had no gene match. Germline-derived CDR1 and CDR2 are SGHDT and YYEEEE. CDR3 bases: TGTGCCTCCACTAGGACAGGGTGGGGGCCTGAGAGCCTGAACACTGAAGCTTTCTTT. Its protein is CASTRTGWGPESLNTEAFF.